The 14 T cell receptor beta chains in this list originate from one sample, sequenced in a study of blood T cell repertoires in COVID-19. Data came from immunoSEQ multiplex PCR; TCRdb stores just in-frame clones and leaves some out. The data contain roughly 410,000 clones, roughly nine tenths of them seen just once; the ten biggest clones take up roughly 1.2%. Sequenced sample: peripheral blood. Source of these receptors: a man aged 35-49 years with acute or convalescent COVID-19.

Here the CDR3 DNA reads TGTGCCAGCAGCTCCCGATGGTGGGCTGGGGAGACCCAGTACTTC. Translated, it gives CASSSRWWAGETQYF. This chain links TRBV7-8 with TRBJ2-5; D ambiguous. Trimming took 4 bases from V and 5 from J, leaving 17 bases between them. The germline V gene encodes CDR1 SGHVS and CDR2 FQNEAQ. The CDR3 covers 15 residues.

The chain has TRBV6-6 and TRBJ1-6, with D perhaps TRBD1 (5 bases). This CDR3 region has 15 residues. The V end lost 7 bases, the J end lost 5 bases, and 15 bases lay between the germline ends. Germline CDR1 is MNHNY and CDR2 is SVGAGI (reference sequence). The CDR3 DNA is TGTGCCAGCATCTTCGCGGGGGTTGATAATTCACCCCTCCACTTT. Its translation: CASIFAGVDNSPLHF.

This clone was detected once. The rearrangement joins TRBV29-1 to TRBJ2-7, with a weak D call TRBD2 (6 bases). Trimming removed 6 bases at V and 6 bases at J, with 12 bases between. CDR3 length: 11 residues. Germline CDR1 SQVTM, CDR2 ANQGSEA. The DNA of the CDR3 is TGCAGCGTAGGCGGGGCGAGCGAGCAGTACTTC. It specifies CSVGGASEQYF.

This chain uses TRBV2 with TRBJ2-1; D might be TRBD2 (6 bases). The CDR3 runs 13 residues. Germline values: CDR1 SNHLY, CDR2 FYNNEI. The V and J ends lost 5 bases and 4 bases respectively, with 9 bases between them. The DNA of the CDR3 is TGTGCCAGCAGTTCCGGAGGGTACAATGAGCAGTTCTTC. This translates into CASSSGGYNEQFF.

The rearrangement uses TRBV15 and TRBJ2-3; 13 positions match TRBD2. J lost 1 base, V lost 4 bases, and 5 bases had no gene match. Germline V lookup: CDR1 LNHNV, CDR2 YYDKDF (reference sequence). The CDR3 loop spans 17 amino acids. The CDR3 sequence: CATSTRLAGGRTDTQYF. CDR3 coding DNA: TGTGCCACCAGCACACGACTAGCGGGGGGACGCACAGATACGCAGTATTTT. Full variable domain (outside the CDR3, taken from reference TRBV15 and TRBJ2-3): DAMVIQNPRYQVTQFGKPVTLSCSQTLNHNVMYWYQQKSSQAPKLLFHYYDKDFNNEADTPDNFQSRRPNTSFCFLDIRSPGLGDTAMYLCATSTRLAGGRTDTQYFGPGTRLTVL.

The chain recombines TRBV28 with TRBJ2-7, with 8 positions matching TRBD2. Germline trimming cut 0 bases from V and 0 bases from J; bases unmatched to any gene: 4. Looked up from germline, CDR1 is MDHEN and CDR2 is SYDVKM. The CDR3 consists of 16 residues. The CDR3 DNA follows: TGTGCCAGCAGTTTATGGACTAGCGTGAACTCCTACGAGCAGTACTTC. It encodes CASSLWTSVNSYEQYF. Based on the CDR3 plus reference TRBV28 and TRBJ2-7, the full variable domain is DVKVTQSSRYLVKRTGEKVFLECVQDMDHENMFWYRQDPGLGLRLIYFSYDVKMKEKGDIPEGYSVSREKKERFSLILESASTNQTSMYLCASSLWTSVNSYEQYFGPGTRLTVT.

This chain joins TRBV28 and TRBJ1-2; perhaps TRBD1 as D (5 bases). The CDR3 is 12 amino acids. CDR1 and CDR2 (germline): MDHEN, SYDVKM. The V gene lost 2 bases and the J gene lost 8 bases, with 9 bases spanning the gap. In DNA form, the CDR3 reads TGTGCCAGCAGTTTAAGGACAATAGGCTACACCTTC. It is translated as CASSLRTIGYTF.

CDR3 sequence (DNA): TGTGCCCTAATTGGGAACACCGGGGAGCTGTTTTTT. Translating it yields CALIGNTGELFF. The chain combines TRBV7-9 with TRBJ2-2; no clear D. V lost 11 bases and J 1 base, leaving 8 bases between the germline ends. This CDR3 spans 12 amino acids. Germline V CDR1 and CDR2: SEHNR, FQNEAQ (reference sequence).

This chain joins TRBV2 and TRBJ1-6, with D unclear. The CDR3 has 13 amino acids. V was trimmed by 7 bases and J by 7 bases, leaving 11 bases between them. Germline V gives CDR1 SNHLY, CDR2 FYNNEI. CDR3 sequence (DNA): TGTGCCAGCACCGTTGGGCTCAATTCACCCCTCCACTTT. Translated, it gives CASTVGLNSPLHF.

This chain connects TRBV7-2 to TRBJ1-2, with D possibly matching TRBD1 (6 bases). The CDR3 covers 15 residues. Per the germline V gene, CDR1 is SGHTA and CDR2 is FQGNSA. The germline V and J ends were trimmed by 4 bases and 6 bases, with 18 bases remaining between them. The CDR3 region is CASSSPGRGGDGYTF. CDR3 in DNA: TGTGCCAGCAGCTCCCCCGGGCGGGGGGGCGATGGCTACACCTTC.

The gene calls are TRBV2 and TRBJ1-5, with 8 bases fitting TRBD1. The CDR3 spans 15 residues. The V gene end was trimmed by 5 bases and the J gene end by 7 bases; junction bases not matched to a gene: 10. From germline, CDR1 is SNHLY and CDR2 FYNNEI. CDR3 region: CASSIKQGEGQPQHF. CDR3 nucleotide sequence: TGTGCCAGCAGTATCAAACAGGGGGAGGGGCAGCCCCAGCATTTT.

The chain uses TRBV6-5 and TRBJ1-2, with unresolved D. CDR3 size: 13 residues. The V end lost 2 bases, the J end lost 8 bases, and 12 bases lay between the germline ends. The germline CDR1 and CDR2 sequences are MNHEY and SVGAGI. DNA of the CDR3: TGTGCCAGCAGTTACGACACGACTAGAGGCTACACCTTC. This sequence encodes CASSYDTTRGYTF.

The genes are TRBV5-6 and TRBJ2-5; weak D call: TRBD1 (6 bases). The CDR3 consists of 19 residues. Germline CDR1 reads SGHDT; CDR2 reads YYEEEE. Trimming left V 1 base short and J 5 bases short, with 27 bases between. CDR3 DNA sequence: TGTGCCAGCAGCTTGTGGCAGGAGGCTAACAGGGAATTGGGTGAGACCCAGTACTTC. Translated: CASSLWQEANRELGETQYF. Complete variable domain (other parts from reference TRBV5-6 and TRBJ2-5): DAGVTQSPTHLIKTRGQQVTLRCSPKSGHDTVSWYQQALGQGPQFIFQYYEEEERQRGNFPDRFSGHQFPNYSSELNVNALLLGDSALYLCASSLWQEANRELGETQYFGPGTRLLVL.

The chain carries TRBV19 and TRBJ2-3; 9 bases align to TRBD2. There are 15 residues in the CDR3. Germline V gene lookup returns CDR1 LNHDA and CDR2 SQIVND (reference sequence). V trimming: 8 bases; J trimming: 5 bases; junction bases outside the gene matches: 11. The CDR3, as DNA: TGTGCCAGTTGTGCGGGAGGGCATGAAATAGATACGCAGTATTTT. Amino acid sequence: CASCAGGHEIDTQYF.